This TCR beta chain appears in the sequencing data of a study of blood T cell repertoires in COVID-19. About the research overall: Acute-phase and convalescent COVID-19 samples originated in the United States, Italy and Spain. Sample material is recorded as cDNA or gDNA derived from T cells, B-cell-depleted T cells, or PBMCs.

The CDR3 consists of 16 residues. Trimming left V 4 bases short and J 4 bases short, with 17 bases between. The germline gives CDR1 SGDLS, CDR2 YYNGEE. As processed by the authors: Estimation of nucleated cell counts was performed using reference gene primer amplification. TCRdb's table, derived via immunoSEQ multiplex PCR, lists solely in-frame clones and lacks some. Clone size and V and J calls were adopted from that table, with D and trimming inferred from the DNA. The sample consists of about 120,000 clones, roughly 91% of them appearing once. J is TRBJ1-4 and V is TRBV9, with D maybe TRBD1 (6 bases). Sequenced material: peripheral blood. This TCR was sampled from a human donor with acute or convalescent COVID-19. The donor label of this sample is uncertain. The CDR3: CASSRQDDGINEKLFF. CDR3 DNA sequence: TGTGCCAGCAGCAGACAGGACGACGGAATTAATGAAAAACTGTTTTTT.